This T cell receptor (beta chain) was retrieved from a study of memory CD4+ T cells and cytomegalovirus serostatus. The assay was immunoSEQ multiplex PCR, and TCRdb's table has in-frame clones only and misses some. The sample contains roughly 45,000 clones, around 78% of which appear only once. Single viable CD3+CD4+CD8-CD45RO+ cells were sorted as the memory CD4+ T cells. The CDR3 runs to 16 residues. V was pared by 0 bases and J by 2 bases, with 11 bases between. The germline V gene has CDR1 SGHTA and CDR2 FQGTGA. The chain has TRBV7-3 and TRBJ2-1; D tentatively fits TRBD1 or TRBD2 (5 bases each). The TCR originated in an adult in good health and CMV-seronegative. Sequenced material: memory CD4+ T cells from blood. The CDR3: CASSLTGTVPYNEQFF. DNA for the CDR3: TGTGCCAGCAGCTTAACCGGGACGGTTCCCTACAATGAGCAGTTCTTC.